This T cell receptor beta chain is from a study of blood T cell repertoires in COVID-19. As for the study in general: The samples span acute and convalescent COVID-19 from the United States, Italy and Spain. T cells, B-cell-depleted T cells, or PBMCs supplied cDNA or gDNA.

Per the authors' pipeline: Nucleated cell number was recorded as an estimate derived from reference gene primer amplification. Clones were sequenced by immunoSEQ multiplex PCR, and TCRdb holds only the in-frame ones, with some missing. That table gives V, J and clone size, and the DNA gave D and trimming. The sample yields about 51,000 clones, about 82% seen once. Germline trimming cut 7 bases from V and 7 bases from J; bases unmatched to any gene: 8. The CDR3 covers 14 residues. CDR1 and CDR2 (germline): MNHEY, SMNVEV (reference sequence). The TCR originated in an elderly man with active COVID-19. V gene TRBV27 combines with J gene TRBJ2-7; 12 positions agree with TRBD2. Specimen: peripheral blood. The CDR3 DNA sequence: TGTGCCAGCAAGCTAGCGGGAGGGCCGGGGGAGCAGTACTTC. Protein: CASKLAGGPGEQYF.